These T cell receptor beta chains were read from a single sample in a study of shared clonotypes between healthy human individuals. The method was immunoSEQ multiplex PCR; TCRdb's version includes in-frame clones alone and lacks a portion of them. The sample yields some 1,900,000 clones, approximately 95% seen once. Source material: naive CD8+ T cells sorted from blood. Receptor source: a man between 18 and 35 years old in good health. The CDR3 runs from the conserved cysteine through the conserved F or W. D genes are given only for firm matches. Rows may omit the clone size; those that give it use once, few, many or a size class.

CDR3aa: CASSDRDRDWAGELFF; CDR3nt: TGTGCCAGCAGCGACCGGGACAGGGATTGGGCCGGGGAGCTGTTTTTT; d_gene: TRBD1; j_gene: TRBJ2-2; v_gene: TRBV7-3; abundance: NA
CDR3aa: CASSPTSGGTDTQYF; CDR3nt: TGTGCCAGCAGCCCGACTAGCGGGGGCACAGATACGCAGTATTTT; d_gene: TRBD2; j_gene: TRBJ2-3; v_gene: TRBV5-4; abundance: NA
CDR3aa: CASSQAGDLNYGYTF; CDR3nt: TGCGCCAGCAGCCAAGCAGGGGACTTGAACTATGGCTACACCTTC; d_gene: NA; j_gene: TRBJ1-2; v_gene: TRBV4-3; abundance: NA
CDR3aa: CASSLAGQGGTEAFF; CDR3nt: TGTGCCAGCAGCTTAGCCGGACAGGGGGGGACTGAAGCTTTCTTT; d_gene: TRBD1; j_gene: TRBJ1-1; v_gene: TRBV7-9; abundance: NA
CDR3aa: CASSKGGSTTDTQYF; CDR3nt: TGTGCCAGCAGCAAAGGAGGGAGCACCACAGATACGCAGTATTTT; d_gene: NA; j_gene: TRBJ2-3; v_gene: TRBV9; abundance: NA
CDR3aa: CASSQEYARGTYGYTF; CDR3nt: TGCGCCAGCAGCCAAGAATATGCCAGGGGCACCTATGGCTACACCTTC; d_gene: NA; j_gene: TRBJ1-2; v_gene: TRBV4-1; abundance: NA
CDR3aa: CAWSVRHRENTEAFF; CDR3nt: TGTGCCTGGAGTGTAAGGCACAGGGAGAACACTGAAGCTTTCTTT; d_gene: NA; j_gene: TRBJ1-1; v_gene: TRBV30; abundance: NA
CDR3aa: CASSVVPGELFF; CDR3nt: TGTGCCAGCAGCGTAGTCCCCGGGGAGCTGTTTTTT; d_gene: NA; j_gene: TRBJ2-2; v_gene: TRBV9; abundance: few
CDR3aa: CASSGGTIGFTDTQYF; CDR3nt: TGTGCCAGCAGCGGGGGGACTATAGGGTTCACAGATACGCAGTATTTT; d_gene: TRBD2; j_gene: TRBJ2-3; v_gene: TRBV5-6; abundance: NA
CDR3aa: CAWVNVAGGPSSYNEQFF; CDR3nt: TGTGCCTGGGTTAATGTAGCGGGGGGACCGAGCTCCTACAATGAGCAGTTCTTC; d_gene: TRBD2; j_gene: TRBJ2-1; v_gene: TRBV30; abundance: NA